A single sample gave rise to the 5 T cell receptor beta chains below, sequenced in a study of blood T cells in healthy people across ages. Then a second PCR, running roughly 7 to 11 cycles, was carried out with a sample-barcoded 5' primer and a J-beta primer mix. MiXCR, applied by TCRdb to the 5' RACE reads, yields one record per CDR3 protein. The data hold 500,000 to 650,000 distinct CDR3 sequences, with roughly a quarter observed a single time. The data also belong to a second study, concerning T cells of mothers and their children.

Sequencing was performed on blood. These receptors were obtained from a boy aged 2 to 10 in good health.

The sample holds a few counts of this clonotype. The CDR3 loop is CASSITGPLGSTEAFF. In nucleotides, the CDR3 is TGTGCCAGCAGCATAACCGGGCCCCTGGGGAGCACTGAAGCTTTCTTT. The chain has TRBV7-9 and TRBJ1-1, with no clear D. The length of the CDR3 is 16 residues. V lost 5 bases to trimming and J lost 4 bases, with 20 bases between them. Germline CDR1 and CDR2: SEHNR and FQNEAQ (reference sequence).

Regarding this clonotype: This likely comes from a read error, as the CDR3 has no conserved phenylalanine or tryptophan at its end. The CDR3 nucleotides read TGTGCCAGCAGTGAAGCAACTAGCGGGGGGGCCAATGAGCAGTTCCTC. Its translation is CASSEATSGGANEQFL. The J gene is TRBJ2-1, the V gene TRBV6-1, with 13 bases identical to TRBD2. The CDR3 has 16 residues. CDR1 is MNHNS and CDR2 is SASEGT in the germline V gene. J gave up 6 bases and V 0 bases, and 2 bases lay outside the gene matches.

This clonotype was detected a few times. The chain carries TRBV3-1 and TRBJ2-1; 10 bases are a match to TRBD2. V shed 3 bases and J 5 bases; nucleotides not matched to a gene: 4. Germline CDR1 is LGHDT and CDR2 is YNNKEL (reference sequence). The CDR3 extends over 15 amino acids. The CDR3 region has the DNA TGTGCCAGCAGCCAGCCGGGACTAGCGCACAATGAGCAGTTCTTC. It codes for CASSQPGLAHNEQFF.

The chain has TRBV6-5 and TRBJ2-5, with D possibly matching TRBD1 (6 bases). The germline V and J ends were trimmed by 2 bases and 5 bases, with 15 bases remaining between them. The CDR3 sequence is 15 residues long. The germline CDR1 and CDR2 sequences are MNHEY and SVGAGI. The CDR3 region is CASSYPSTGRETQYF. The CDR3, as DNA: TGTGCCAGCAGTTACCCTTCTACAGGGCGGGAGACCCAGTACTTC.

There are a few counts of this clonotype. The rearrangement uses TRBV2 and TRBJ1-1; D not resolved. Germline V gene sequence: CDR1 SNHLY, CDR2 FYNNEI. Trimming took 6 bases from V and 5 from J, leaving 7 bases between them. This CDR3 contains 11 residues. In DNA form, the CDR3 reads TGTGCCAGCAGGGCGGCGACTGAAGCTTTCTTT. Protein sequence: CASRAATEAFF.